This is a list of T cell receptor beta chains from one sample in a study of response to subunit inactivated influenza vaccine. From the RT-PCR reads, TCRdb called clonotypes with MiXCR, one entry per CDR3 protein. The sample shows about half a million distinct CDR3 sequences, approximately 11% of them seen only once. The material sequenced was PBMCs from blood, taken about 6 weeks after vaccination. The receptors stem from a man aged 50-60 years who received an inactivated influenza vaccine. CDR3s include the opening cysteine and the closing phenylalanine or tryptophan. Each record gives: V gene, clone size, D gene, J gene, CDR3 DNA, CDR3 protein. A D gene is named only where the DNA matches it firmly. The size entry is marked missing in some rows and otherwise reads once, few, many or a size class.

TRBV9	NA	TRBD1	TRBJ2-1	TGTGCCAGCAGCGTAGCTGGGACAGTCTACAATGAGCAGTTCTTC	CASSVAGTVYNEQFF
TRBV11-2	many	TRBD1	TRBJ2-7	TGTGCCAGCAGCTTAGTTGGGACAGGGGGTTACGAGCAGTACTTC	CASSLVGTGGYEQYF
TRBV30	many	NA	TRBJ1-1	TGTGCCTGGAGTGTAGAGGAGAACACTGAAGCTTTCTTT	CAWSVEENTEAFF
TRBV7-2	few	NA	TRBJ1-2	TGTGCCAGCAGCTTAGCAGCAGGGAATGGCTACACCTTC	CASSLAAGNGYTF
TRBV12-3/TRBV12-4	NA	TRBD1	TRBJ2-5	TGTGCCACTGGACAGGGGGCGAAGACCCAGTACTTC	CATGQGAKTQYF
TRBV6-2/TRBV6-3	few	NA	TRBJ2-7	TGTGCCAGCAGTTACCCGGACGAGCAGTACTTC	CASSYPDEQYF
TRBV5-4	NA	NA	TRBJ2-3	TGTGCCAGCAGCAAGGGGACTTCTAGTAGCACAGATACGCAGTATTTT	CASSKGTSSSTDTQYF
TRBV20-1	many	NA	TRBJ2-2	TGCAGTGCTAGGTCCTACCGGGAGAACACCGGGGAGCTGTTTTTT	CSARSYRENTGELFF
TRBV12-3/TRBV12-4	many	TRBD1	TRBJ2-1	TGTGCCAGTCTACAGGGGGCGAATGAGCAGTTCTTC	CASLQGANEQFF
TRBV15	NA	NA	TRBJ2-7	TGTGCCACCAGCACGCGGACGGCTGCGGGGAACGAGCAGTACTTC	CATSTRTAAGNEQYF
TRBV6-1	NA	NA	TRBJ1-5	TGTGCCAGCAGCGCCCGGGAGGATCAGCCCCAGCATTTT	CASSAREDQPQHF
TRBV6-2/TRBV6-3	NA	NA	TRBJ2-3	TGTGCCAGCAGTTACGGGATCCAGCGAACGGCAGATACGCAGTATTTT	CASSYGIQRTADTQYF
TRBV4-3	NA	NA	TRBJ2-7	TGCGCCAGCAGCCAAGATAGGGGGAGGTCCCGAACCTACGAGCAGTACTTC	CASSQDRGRSRTYEQYF
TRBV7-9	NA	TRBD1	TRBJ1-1	TGTGCCAGCAGCGCCGGGACAGGAGTACGCACTGAAGCTTTCTTT	CASSAGTGVRTEAFF
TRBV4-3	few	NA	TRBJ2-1	TGCGCCAGCAGCCAAGATCTTGCAGCTTCCTACAATGAGCAGTTCTTC	CASSQDLAASYNEQFF
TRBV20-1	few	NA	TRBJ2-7	TGCAGTGCAAAACTTACCCAGGACCGGTTGCAGTACTTC	CSAKLTQDRLQYF